The rows below give T cell receptor beta chains drawn from one sample of a study of blood T cell repertoires in COVID-19. Data came from immunoSEQ multiplex PCR; TCRdb stores just in-frame clones and leaves some out. The sample lists about 240,000 clones; about four fifths were seen once. Sequencing was performed on peripheral blood. These receptors were obtained from a woman aged 18-29 years with acute or convalescent COVID-19. CDR3s include the opening cysteine and the closing phenylalanine or tryptophan. The order of the fields is J gene, clone size, D gene, V gene, CDR3 DNA, CDR3 protein. D genes are given only for firm matches. Size is stated for part of the rows, as once, few or many counts, or as a class when the clone is expanded.

TRBJ2-7 . TRBD1 TRBV6-5 TGTGCCAGCAGCCAAACGACAGGGGCCGCCTACGAGCAGTACTTC CASSQTTGAAYEQYF
TRBJ1-2 . . TRBV7-6 TGTGCCAGCAGCTTACAGTCAGGGGAATTGGGTGGCTACACCTTC CASSLQSGELGGYTF
TRBJ2-7 once TRBD1 TRBV7-9 TGTGCCAGCAGCTCACAGGGGTTCTCCTACGAGCAGTACTTC CASSSQGFSYEQYF
TRBJ1-5 . . TRBV11-2 TGTGCCAGCAGCCAGGGGTCTTATCAGCCCCAGCATTTT CASSQGSYQPQHF
TRBJ1-2 . . TRBV30 TGTGCCTGGAGTAAGGAGGGTACCGTTGGCTACACCTTC CAWSKEGTVGYTF
TRBJ1-4 . TRBD1 TRBV28 TGTGCCAGCAGTTCCGACAGGGTTGGGGAAAAACTGTTTTTT CASSSDRVGEKLFF
TRBJ1-6 . TRBD1 TRBV15 TGTGCCACCAGCAGACAACCGACAGGGTCCTATAATTCACCCCTCCACTTT CATSRQPTGSYNSPLHF
TRBJ1-6 . TRBD1 TRBV28 TGTGCCAGCAGTTCGTTCGGACAGGGTGGCTCACCCCTCCACTTT CASSSFGQGGSPLHF
TRBJ2-7 . . TRBV27 TGTGCCAGCAGTTTATCCTTCAGGGGGGTTGCCGAGCAGTACTTC CASSLSFRGVAEQYF
TRBJ2-2 . . TRBV21-1 TGTGCCAGCAGCAAAGTTGGGACAGGGGTAACCGGGGAGCTGTTTTTT CASSKVGTGVTGELFF
TRBJ1-2 . . TRBV7-2 TGTGCCAGCAGCTGGACTGCGGGACGGAACTATGGCTACACCTTC CASSWTAGRNYGYTF
TRBJ1-6 . . TRBV30 TGTGCCTGGAGACAGTATAATTCACCCCTCCACTTT CAWRQYNSPLHF
TRBJ2-1 . . TRBV12-3/TRBV12-4 TGTGCCAGCAGTTCCGACTACTACAATGAGCAGTTCTTC CASSSDYYNEQFF
TRBJ1-1 once . TRBV18 TGTGCCAGCTCACCGGCAGCGTCGATATTCGCCACTGAAGCTTTCTTT CASSPAASIFATEAFF
TRBJ2-3 . TRBD2 TRBV3-1/TRBV3-2 TGTGCCAGCAGCCAGGGTGTACTAGCGGTGACAGATACGCAGTATTTT CASSQGVLAVTDTQYF
TRBJ2-1 many TRBD1 TRBV10-3 TGTGCCATCAGCTTCCCCCGGGACAGGGATACTAGGGGGTTTCATAATGAGCAGTTCTTC CAISFPRDRDTRGFHNEQFF
TRBJ1-6 . TRBD1 TRBV6-4 TGTGCCAGCAGCGCCACAGGGGATGGGTATTCACCCCTCCACTTT CASSATGDGYSPLHF
TRBJ2-1 . TRBD2 TRBV7-9 TGTGCCAGCAGCCGGGACTACGATATCTACAATGAGCAGTTCTTC CASSRDYDIYNEQFF
TRBJ1-5 . . TRBV19 TGTGCCAGTAGTATTAAGAGGACCCGCGGGAGCAATCAGCCCCAGCATTTT CASSIKRTRGSNQPQHF
TRBJ2-1 . TRBD2 TRBV3-1/TRBV3-2 TGTGCCAGCAGCCGTGGACTAGCCAAAAAGTCCAATGAGCAGTTCTTC CASSRGLAKKSNEQFF
TRBJ1-2 . . TRBV29-1 TGCAGCGTTGTCCGGGACTATGGCTACACCTTC CSVVRDYGYTF
TRBJ2-3 . TRBD1 TRBV12-3/TRBV12-4 TGTGCCAGCAGTTCCGACAGGGCTACGCAGTATTTT CASSSDRATQYF
TRBJ2-7 . TRBD1 TRBV4-1 TGCGCCAGCAGCCACGAGACAGGGGGCGAGCAGTACTTC CASSHETGGEQYF
TRBJ1-2 few . TRBV4-2 TGTGCCAGCAGCCCAGAACTCGGCGGGGACTATGGCTACACCTTC CASSPELGGDYGYTF
TRBJ2-2 . TRBD1 TRBV24-1 TGTGCCACCAGTGATCCTACAGGGGGCACCGGGGAGCTGTTTTTT CATSDPTGGTGELFF
TRBJ2-7 . . TRBV15 TGTGCCACCAGCAGAGATCCGGACAGCTCCTACGAGCAGTACTTC CATSRDPDSSYEQYF
TRBJ2-5 . TRBD2 TRBV7-2 TGTGCCAGCAGCTCAACACTAGCGCCCCAAGAGACCCAGTACTTC CASSSTLAPQETQYF
TRBJ1-4 . . TRBV15 TGTGCCACCAGCCTCTCCGGAGGAGAGAATGAAAAACTGTTTTTT CATSLSGGENEKLFF
TRBJ2-2 . TRBD2 TRBV4-3 TGCGCCAGCAGCCCTCGGGAGGGGCCAACCGGGGAGCTGTTTTTT CASSPREGPTGELFF
TRBJ1-2 . TRBD1 TRBV15 TGTGCCACCAGCAGAGCCTCAGGGGGCATTAGTAACTATGGCTACACCTTC CATSRASGGISNYGYTF
TRBJ2-6 . TRBD2 TRBV6-2/TRBV6-3 TGTGCCAGCAGCCTGGACGTACTAGCGGGAGGTACGGCGTCTGGGGCCAACGTCCTGACTTTC CASSLDVLAGGTASGANVLTF
TRBJ2-7 . TRBD1 TRBV5-1 TGCGCCAGCAGCCACGACCCGGGACAGGGATCTTGGGAGCAGTACTTC CASSHDPGQGSWEQYF
TRBJ2-2 . TRBD1 TRBV27 TGTGCCAGCAGAAAACAGGGGGCGCTGAGCGGGGAGCTGTTTTTT CASRKQGALSGELFF
TRBJ1-2 . . TRBV7-6 TGTGCCAGCAGCCCCCTATCCCCCAGGGAAACCTATGGCTACACCTTC CASSPLSPRETYGYTF
TRBJ2-1 few TRBD2 TRBV4-2 TGTGCCAGCAGCCAGAGGGGACTAGCGGGAGTCAATGAGCAGTTCTTC CASSQRGLAGVNEQFF
TRBJ1-2 . TRBD1 TRBV29-1 TGCAGCGTCCAAGGGACAGGGGGAGGTGGCTACACCTTC CSVQGTGGGGYTF
TRBJ2-7 . . TRBV6-2/TRBV6-3 TGTGCCAGCAGTCTCCGCTCCGGGCAGTACTTC CASSLRSGQYF
TRBJ2-7 . TRBD1 TRBV19 TGTGCCACCGGACAGGGCTACGAGCAGTACTTC CATGQGYEQYF
TRBJ2-1 . . TRBV3-1/TRBV3-2 TGTGCCAGCAGCCAGGCAGGGCCCTACAATGAGCAGTTCTTC CASSQAGPYNEQFF
TRBJ2-7 . . TRBV7-2 TGTGCCAGCAGCTTAGCGACAGACTACGAGCAGTACTTC CASSLATDYEQYF
TRBJ1-4 few TRBD1 TRBV28 TGTGCCAGCAGTGAACAGGGGGGAGGAGAAAAACTGTTTTTT CASSEQGGGEKLFF
TRBJ1-2 . . TRBV6-5 TGTGCCAGCAGTTGGTCAGGGAATAATGGCTACACCTTC CASSWSGNNGYTF
TRBJ2-7 . . TRBV4-1 TGCGCCAGCAGCCAAGATCTCGGGACTCCCCTCTACGAGCAGTACTTC CASSQDLGTPLYEQYF
TRBJ2-7 . TRBD2 TRBV6-2/TRBV6-3 TGTGCCAGCAGTGACTTGACTAGCGGGAGATACGAGCAGTACTTC CASSDLTSGRYEQYF
TRBJ1-6 . TRBD1 TRBV5-1 TGCGCCAGCAGCTTCCGGGGACAGCGGAATTCACCCCTCCACTTT CASSFRGQRNSPLHF
TRBJ2-7 . . TRBV4-3 TGCGCCAGCAGCCAAGATTGGAGCGGGCCTTCCTACGAGCAGTACTTC CASSQDWSGPSYEQYF
TRBJ2-7 . . TRBV27 TGTGCCAGCAGTTTACGGTCAGGGGGAGGATACGAGCAGTACTTC CASSLRSGGGYEQYF
TRBJ2-7 . TRBD2 TRBV6-5 TGTGCCAGCAGTTACGGGCCTAGCGGGCTGAACTACGAGCAGTACTTC CASSYGPSGLNYEQYF